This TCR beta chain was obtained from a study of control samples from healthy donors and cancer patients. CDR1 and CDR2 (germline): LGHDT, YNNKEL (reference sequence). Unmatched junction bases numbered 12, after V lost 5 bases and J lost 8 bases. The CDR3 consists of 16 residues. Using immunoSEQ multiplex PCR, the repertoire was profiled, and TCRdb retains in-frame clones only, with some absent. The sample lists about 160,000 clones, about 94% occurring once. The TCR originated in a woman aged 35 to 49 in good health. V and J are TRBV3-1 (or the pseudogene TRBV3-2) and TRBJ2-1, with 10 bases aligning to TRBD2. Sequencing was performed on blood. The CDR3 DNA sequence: TGTGCCAGCAGCAAGAGCCCACAGCGGGAGGGATATGAGCAGTTCTTC. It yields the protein CASSKSPQREGYEQFF.